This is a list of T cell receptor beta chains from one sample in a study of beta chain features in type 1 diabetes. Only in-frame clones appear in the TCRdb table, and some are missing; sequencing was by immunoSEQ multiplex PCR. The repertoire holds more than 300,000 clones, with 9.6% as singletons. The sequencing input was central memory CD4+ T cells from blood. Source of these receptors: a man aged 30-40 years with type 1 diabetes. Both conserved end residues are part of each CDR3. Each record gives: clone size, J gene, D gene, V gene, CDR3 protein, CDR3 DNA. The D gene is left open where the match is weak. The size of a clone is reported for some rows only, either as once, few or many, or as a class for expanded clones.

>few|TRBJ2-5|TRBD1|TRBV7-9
CASSLRKGTGVETQYF
TGTGCCAGCAGCTTAAGGAAAGGGACAGGGGTTGAGACCCAGTACTTC
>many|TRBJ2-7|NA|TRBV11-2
CASSLGHSSYEQYF
TGTGCCAGCAGCTTAGGACACAGCTCCTACGAGCAGTACTTC
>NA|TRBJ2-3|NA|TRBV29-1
CSVAWAPDTQYF
TGCAGCGTTGCCTGGGCCCCAGATACGCAGTATTTT
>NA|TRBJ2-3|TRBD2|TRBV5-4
CASSLGGLAGYTDTQYF
TGTGCCAGCAGCTTGGGGGGACTAGCGGGGTACACAGATACGCAGTATTTT
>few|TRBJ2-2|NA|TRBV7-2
CASSSDGYGELFF
TGTGCCAGCAGCTCGGACGGGTACGGGGAGCTGTTTTTT
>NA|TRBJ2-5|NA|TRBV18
CASSLQEKRTTQYF
TGTGCCAGCTCCCTCCAGGAGAAGAGAACAACCCAGTACTTC
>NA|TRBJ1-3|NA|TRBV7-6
CASSALYSGNTIYF
TGTGCCAGCAGCGCTCTGTACTCTGGAAACACCATATATTTT
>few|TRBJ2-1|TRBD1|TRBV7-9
CASSFGQGAFEQFF
TGTGCCAGCAGCTTCGGACAGGGGGCTTTTGAGCAGTTCTTC
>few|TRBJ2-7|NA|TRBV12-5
CASGLVHPGEQYF
TGTGCTAGTGGTTTGGTACATCCGGGGGAGCAGTACTTC
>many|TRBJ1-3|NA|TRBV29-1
CSVEELNSGNTIYF
TGCAGCGTTGAAGAACTGAACTCTGGAAACACCATATATTTT
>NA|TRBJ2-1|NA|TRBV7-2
CASSLSGRDLVFPFF
TGTGCCAGCAGCTTATCTGGTAGGGACTTAGTATTCCCGTTCTTC
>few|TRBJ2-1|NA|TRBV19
CASSKGSDMPYNEQFF
TGTGCCAGCTCCAAAGGAAGCGACATGCCCTACAATGAGCAGTTCTTC
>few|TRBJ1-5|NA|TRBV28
CASSSSGPAMGNQPQHF
TGTGCCAGCAGTTCATCTGGGCCAGCCATGGGCAATCAGCCCCAGCATTTT
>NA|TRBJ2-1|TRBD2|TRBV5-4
CASSLGPSGLYNEQFF
TGTGCCAGCAGCTTGGGCCCTAGCGGGCTCTACAATGAGCAGTTCTTC
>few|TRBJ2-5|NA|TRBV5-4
CASSLDTGSQETQYF
TGTGCCAGCAGCTTAGATACAGGCTCACAAGAGACCCAGTACTTC
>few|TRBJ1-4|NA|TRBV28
CASSSPGATAEKLFF
TGTGCCAGCAGTTCCCCGGGGGCGACAGCTGAAAAACTGTTTTTT
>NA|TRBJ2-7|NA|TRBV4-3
CASSQGNLRHGGYEQYF
TGCGCCAGCAGCCAAGGAAACCTACGACATGGAGGATACGAGCAGTACTTC